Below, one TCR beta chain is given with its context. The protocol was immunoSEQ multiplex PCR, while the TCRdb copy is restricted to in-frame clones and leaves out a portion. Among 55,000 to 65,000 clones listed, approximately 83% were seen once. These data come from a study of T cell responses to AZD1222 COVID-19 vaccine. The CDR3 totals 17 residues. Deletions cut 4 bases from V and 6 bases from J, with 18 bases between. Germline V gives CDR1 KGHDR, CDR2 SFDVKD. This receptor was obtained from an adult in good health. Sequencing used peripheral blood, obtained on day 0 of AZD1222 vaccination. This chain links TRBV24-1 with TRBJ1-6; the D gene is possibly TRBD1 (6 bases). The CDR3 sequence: CATSDYRANSLNSPLHF. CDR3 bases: TGTGCCACCAGTGACTACAGGGCCAATTCCCTTAATTCACCCCTCCACTTT.